The 21 T cell receptor beta chains reported below all come from one sample, sequenced in a study of tumor-infiltrating lymphocytes in oesophageal squamous cell carcinoma. TCRdb reanalysed the PCR reads using MiXCR and keeps one entry per CDR3 protein. This table has around 19,000 distinct CDR3 sequences, about 50% appearing once. Sequenced: normal esophageal tissue next to the tumor. Receptors were obtained from a female donor with esophageal squamous cell carcinoma.

This clonotype was counted many times. The chain uses TRBV5-4 and TRBJ2-7; D gene unclear. Trimming cost V 4 bases and J 3 bases, with 8 bases left between them. CDR1 SGHNT and CDR2 YYREEE come from the germline V gene (reference sequence). The CDR3 has 12 residues. The CDR3 protein is CASSTTGYEQYF. The DNA of the CDR3 is TGTGCCAGCAGCACGACCGGCTACGAGCAGTACTTC.

This sequence joins TRBV7-3 and TRBJ2-1; no reliable D call. The end of the DNA fits TRBJ2-5 better, so the J call may be wrong. The germline CDR1 and CDR2 sequences are SGHTA and FQGTGA. This CDR3 is built from 13 residues. The CDR3 here is CASSSVAEETQYF. CDR3 bases: TGTGCCAGCAGCTCAGTAGCAGAAGAGACCCAGTACTTC.

The chain is built from TRBV12-3 or TRBV12-4 and TRBJ1-6; no firm D call. The CDR3 consists of 16 residues. The ends were cut back, 6 bases at V and 5 bases at J, with 17 bases in the middle. The chain's CDR3 is CASSTLGRLNNSPLHF. CDR3 coding DNA: TGTGCCAGCAGCACCTTGGGCAGGCTTAATAATTCACCCCTCCACTTT.

About this clonotype itself: A much larger clone sits a single nucleotide away, making a read error possible. The V and J genes are TRBV28 and TRBJ2-5; D remains unclear. Matching the DNA end better, TRBJ2-1 makes the J call doubtful. The CDR3 loop spans 13 amino acids. Germline V lookup: CDR1 MDHEN, CDR2 SYDVKM. In DNA form, the CDR3 reads TGTGCCAGCAGTTTCAAGAATACTTACGAGCAGTTCTTC. It is translated as CASSFKNTYEQFF.

By frequency in the sample, this clonotype is medium-sized (0.01 to 0.1%). The chain has TRBV5-5 and TRBJ2-1, with D tentatively TRBD1 (6 bases). The CDR3 sequence is 15 residues long. Deletions cut 4 bases from V and 8 bases from J, with 19 bases between. Looked up from germline, CDR1 is SGHKS and CDR2 is YYEKEE (reference sequence). CDR3 DNA sequence: TGTGCCAGCAGCAGCCCGGACAGAAACCTACATGAGCAGTTCTTC. It specifies CASSSPDRNLHEQFF.

This clonotype was picked up many times. The chain uses TRBV28 and TRBJ1-1; D is undetermined. This CDR3 spans 14 amino acids. Germline V gives CDR1 MDHEN, CDR2 SYDVKM. V lost 2 bases to trimming and J lost 0 bases, with 7 bases between them. CDR3 nucleotides: TGTGCCAGCAGTTTAATTAGCATGAACACTGAAGCTTTCTTT. This codes for CASSLISMNTEAFF.

The chain uses TRBV7-3 and TRBJ2-5; D not resolved. CDR3 size: 14 residues. The V gene's germline CDR1 is SGHTA and CDR2 FQGTGA. V was shortened by 4 bases and J by 3 bases, with 12 bases between the two germline ends. CDR3 loop: CASSSDRGEETQYF. The DNA for the CDR3 is TGTGCCAGCAGCTCAGATCGTGGGGAAGAGACCCAGTACTTC.

This chain uses TRBV7-6 with TRBJ2-3, with D tentatively TRBD1 or TRBD2 (5 bases each). CDR3 length: 15 residues. Trimming removed 2 bases at V and 0 bases at J, with 9 bases between. Germline V gives CDR1 SGHVS, CDR2 FNYEAQ. The DNA of the CDR3 is TGTGCCAGCAGCTTATTAGGGGACAGCACAGATACGCAGTATTTT. It encodes CASSLLGDSTDTQYF. Full variable domain (missing parts from reference TRBV7-6 and TRBJ2-3): GAGVSQSPRYKVTKRGQDVALRCDPISGHVSLYWYRQALGQGPEFLTYFNYEAQQDKSGLPNDRFSAERPEGSISTLTIQRTEQRDSAMYRCASSLLGDSTDTQYFGPGTRLTVL.

This clonotype occurred many times. The rearrangement uses TRBV7-9 and TRBJ1-6, with D maybe TRBD1 (5 bases). With 5 bases removed from V and 6 bases from J, the gap between germline ends came to 14 bases. Germline V lookup: CDR1 SEHNR, CDR2 FQNEAQ (reference sequence). This CDR3 region has 15 residues. The CDR3 DNA reads as TGTGCCAGCAGCCCAGGGTCCCAGTCTAATTCACCCCTCCACTTT. Translation gives CASSPGSQSNSPLHF. Full variable domain (outside the CDR3, taken from reference TRBV7-9 and TRBJ1-6): DTGVSQNPRHKITKRGQNVTFRCDPISEHNRLYWYRQTLGQGPEFLTYFQNEAQLEKSRLLSDRFSAERPKGSFSTLEIQRTEQGDSAMYLCASSPGSQSNSPLHFGNGTRLTVT.

The gene calls are TRBV15 and TRBJ1-6; D is unclear. This CDR3 spans 15 amino acids. The germline V and J ends were trimmed by 1 base and 10 bases, with 14 bases remaining between them. Germline V gene sequence: CDR1 LNHNV, CDR2 YYDKDF (reference sequence). The CDR3 spells CATSRAGVSGSPLHF. The CDR3 DNA is TGTGCCACCAGCAGAGCTGGGGTGAGCGGCTCACCCCTCCACTTT.

About this clonotype: A read error is likely, as this CDR3 ends without the conserved phenylalanine or tryptophan. The DNA is left out, because the CDR3 cannot be placed on it with certainty; the CDR3 is given as TCRdb lists it. The chain recombines TRBV7-2 with TRBJ2-3; TRBD1, as called in the table, went unchecked against the DNA. Germline CDR1 and CDR2: SGHTA and FQGNSA. The CDR3 region is 16 residues in length, termini included. The chain's CDR3 is CASSPTGGDYGYTFGS.

Points on this clonotype: No DNA is shown, since the ends of the CDR3 on it are uncertain; the CDR3 is the one TCRdb lists. This sequence joins TRBV7-5 and TRBJ1-5; TRBD1, the table's D call, was not compared with the DNA. TRBV7-5 is a documented pseudogene. Termini included, the CDR3 measures 20 amino acids. The CDR3 spells CISVPEAYPDDRGGNQPQHF.

This clonotype showed up many times. V gene TRBV28 combines with J gene TRBJ2-3; D not resolved. The J call could be wrong; TRBJ2-7 is a better fit for the DNA end. Germline V gives CDR1 MDHEN, CDR2 SYDVKM. This CDR3 comprises 15 residues. This chain's CDR3 is CASSLPAGIPYEQYF. CDR3 coding DNA: TGTGCCAGCAGTTTACCTGCAGGCATTCCCTACGAGCAGTACTTC.

The rearrangement uses TRBV6-6 and TRBJ1-4; TRBD1 is a possible D gene (5 bases). Per the germline V gene, CDR1 is MNHNY and CDR2 is SVGAGI (reference sequence). The CDR3 consists of 15 residues. V shed 0 bases and J shed 1 base, with 6 bases lying between them. The CDR3 sequence is CASSYSGLTNEKLFF. The DNA for the CDR3 is TGTGCCAGCAGTTACTCGGGACTAACTAATGAAAAACTGTTTTTT.

At least ten counts were recorded for this clonotype. The chain joins TRBV12-3 or TRBV12-4 to TRBJ2-2; weak D call: TRBD1 (6 bases). V was cut by 3 bases and J by 3 bases, with 11 bases left in between. The CDR3 consists of 15 residues. The CDR3 region has the DNA TGTGCCAGCAGTTTGTTACAGGGAGACACCGGGGAGCTGTTTTTT. It codes for CASSLLQGDTGELFF.

This clonotype was detected ten times or more. This chain connects TRBV10-3 to TRBJ2-5, with D possibly being TRBD1 (6 bases). This CDR3 contains 14 residues. V lost 2 bases, J lost 1 base, and 8 bases lay in between. The germline gives CDR1 ENHRY, CDR2 SYGVKD. CDR3 DNA sequence: TGTGCCATCAGTGAGAGGACAGCCCAAGAGACCCAGTACTTC. Encoded protein: CAISERTAQETQYF.

This clonotype is classed as medium-sized (0.01 to 0.1%). This chain uses TRBV7-2 with TRBJ2-7, with TRBD2 matching over 8 bases. The V segment lost 1 base and the J segment 6 bases; nucleotides outside the gene matches: 8. CDR1 is SGHTA and CDR2 is FQGNSA in the germline V gene. The CDR3 contains 15 residues. This chain's CDR3 is CASSLVTGGRGEQYF. The CDR3 nucleotides are TGTGCCAGCAGCTTAGTGACGGGAGGGAGGGGCGAGCAGTACTTC.

Many counts were recorded for this clonotype. This chain joins TRBV9 and TRBJ2-3; TRBD2 might be the D (6 bases). The ends were cut back, 3 bases at V and 5 bases at J, with 13 bases in the middle. The V gene's germline CDR1 is SGDLS and CDR2 YYNGEE. The CDR3 runs 14 residues. The CDR3 sequence: CASSAPSGGDTQYF. CDR3 nucleotide sequence: TGTGCCAGCAGCGCTCCTTCCGGGGGAGATACGCAGTATTTT. The whole variable domain, filled in from reference TRBV9 and TRBJ2-3, reads DSGVTQTPKHLITATGQRVTLRCSPRSGDLSVYWYQQSLDQGLQFLIQYYNGEERAKGNILERFSAQQFPDLHSELNLSSLELGDSALYFCASSAPSGGDTQYFGPGTRLTVL.

This chain joins TRBV6-6 and TRBJ2-1; D is perhaps TRBD1 or TRBD2 (5 bases each). CDR1 is MNHNY and CDR2 is SVGAGI in the germline V gene (reference sequence). The CDR3 extends over 14 amino acids. V was pared by 0 bases and J by 7 bases, with 10 bases between. The CDR3 loop is CASSYSKWGNEQFF. CDR3 in DNA: TGTGCCAGCAGTTACTCGAAATGGGGGAATGAGCAGTTCTTC.

This clonotype was seen a few times. The rearrangement joins TRBV12-3 or TRBV12-4 to TRBJ2-1, with 12 bases identical to TRBD2. With V trimmed by 6 bases and J by 5 bases, 2 bases remained unmatched. The length of the CDR3 is 14 residues. CDR3 coding DNA: TGTGCCAGCAGCTGGACTAGCGGGAACAATGAGCAGTTCTTC. This gives the protein CASSWTSGNNEQFF.

V gene TRBV6-1 combines with J gene TRBJ2-5; no definite D call. The DNA matches TRBJ2-3 better at its end, which makes the J call doubtful. In germline, CDR1 is MNHNS, CDR2 SASEGT. The CDR3 runs 11 residues. The chain's CDR3 is CASREMDTQYF. The CDR3 coding sequence is TGTGCCAGCAGGGAAATGGATACGCAGTATTTT.